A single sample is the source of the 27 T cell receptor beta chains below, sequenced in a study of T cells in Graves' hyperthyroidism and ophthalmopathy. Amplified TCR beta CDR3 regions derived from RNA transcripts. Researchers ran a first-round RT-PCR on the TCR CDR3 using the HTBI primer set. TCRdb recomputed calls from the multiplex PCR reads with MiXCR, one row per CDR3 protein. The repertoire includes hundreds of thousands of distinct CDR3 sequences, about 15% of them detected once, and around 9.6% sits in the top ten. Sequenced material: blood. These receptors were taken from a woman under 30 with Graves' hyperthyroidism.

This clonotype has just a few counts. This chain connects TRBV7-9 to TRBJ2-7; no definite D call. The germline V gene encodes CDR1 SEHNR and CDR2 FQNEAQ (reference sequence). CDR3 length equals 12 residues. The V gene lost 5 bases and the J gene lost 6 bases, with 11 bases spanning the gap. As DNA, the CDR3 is TGTGCCAGCAGCCCCATAGAGGCCGAGCAGTACTTC. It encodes CASSPIEAEQYF.

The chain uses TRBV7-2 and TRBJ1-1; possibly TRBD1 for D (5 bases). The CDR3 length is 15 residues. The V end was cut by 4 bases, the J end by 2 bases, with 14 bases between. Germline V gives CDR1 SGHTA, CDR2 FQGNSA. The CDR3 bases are TGTGCCAGCAGCTCCACAGGAATGTCTAACACTGAAGCTTTCTTT. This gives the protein CASSSTGMSNTEAFF.

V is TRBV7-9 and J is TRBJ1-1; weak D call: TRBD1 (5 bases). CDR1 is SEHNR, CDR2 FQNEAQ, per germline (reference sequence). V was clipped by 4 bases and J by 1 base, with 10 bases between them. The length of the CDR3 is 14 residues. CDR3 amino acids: CASSSPQGNTEAFF. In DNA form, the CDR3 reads TGTGCCAGCAGCTCCCCCCAGGGGAACACTGAAGCTTTCTTT.

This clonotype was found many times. The CDR3 DNA is TGTGCCAGCAGCACCTGGGACAGGGGGTCCTACGAGCAGTACTTC. Its protein product is CASSTWDRGSYEQYF. V is TRBV11-2 and J is TRBJ2-7, with TRBD1 matching 11 bases. V lost 5 bases to trimming and J lost 1 base; unmatched junction nucleotides: 4. Germline V lookup: CDR1 SGHAT, CDR2 FQNNGV. CDR3 size: 15 residues. Full variable domain (rest looked up from reference TRBV11-2 and TRBJ2-7): EAGVAQSPRYKIIEKRQSVAFWCNPISGHATLYWYQQILGQGPKLLIQFQNNGVVDDSQLPKDRFSAERLKGVDSTLKIQPAKLEDSAVYLCASSTWDRGSYEQYFGPGTRLTVT.

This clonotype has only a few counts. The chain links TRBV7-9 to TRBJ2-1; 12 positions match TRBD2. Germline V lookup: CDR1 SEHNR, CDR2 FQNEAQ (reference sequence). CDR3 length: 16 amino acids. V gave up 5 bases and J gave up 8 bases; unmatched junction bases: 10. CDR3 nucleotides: TGTGCCAGCAGCGACCCTAGCGGGAGGGCCCTCGATGAGCAGTTCTTC. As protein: CASSDPSGRALDEQFF.

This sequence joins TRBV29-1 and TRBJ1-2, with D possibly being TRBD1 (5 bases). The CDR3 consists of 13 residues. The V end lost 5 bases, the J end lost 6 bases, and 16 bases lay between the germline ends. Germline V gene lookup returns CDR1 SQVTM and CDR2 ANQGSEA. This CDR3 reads CSVRGASNHGYTF. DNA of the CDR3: TGCAGCGTTCGCGGGGCATCGAATCATGGCTACACCTTC.

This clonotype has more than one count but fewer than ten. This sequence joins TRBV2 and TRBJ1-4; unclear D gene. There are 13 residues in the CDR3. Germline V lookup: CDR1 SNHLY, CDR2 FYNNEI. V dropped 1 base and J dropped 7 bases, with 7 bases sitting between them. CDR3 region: CASSEVVIEKLFF. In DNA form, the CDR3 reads TGTGCCAGCAGTGAAGTAGTGATTGAAAAACTGTTTTTT.

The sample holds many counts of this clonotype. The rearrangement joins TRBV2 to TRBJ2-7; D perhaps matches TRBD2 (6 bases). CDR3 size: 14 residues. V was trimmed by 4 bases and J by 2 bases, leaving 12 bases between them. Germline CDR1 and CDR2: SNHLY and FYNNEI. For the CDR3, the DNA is TGTGCCAGCAGTGGACAGACGGGGGCCTACGAGCAGTACTTC. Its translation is CASSGQTGAYEQYF.

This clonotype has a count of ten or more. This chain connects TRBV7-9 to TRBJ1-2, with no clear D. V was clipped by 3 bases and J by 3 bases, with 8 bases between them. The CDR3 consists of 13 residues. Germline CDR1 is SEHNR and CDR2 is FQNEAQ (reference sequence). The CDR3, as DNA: TGTGCCAGCAGCTTTACAAGTTACTATGGCTACACCTTC. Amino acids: CASSFTSYYGYTF.

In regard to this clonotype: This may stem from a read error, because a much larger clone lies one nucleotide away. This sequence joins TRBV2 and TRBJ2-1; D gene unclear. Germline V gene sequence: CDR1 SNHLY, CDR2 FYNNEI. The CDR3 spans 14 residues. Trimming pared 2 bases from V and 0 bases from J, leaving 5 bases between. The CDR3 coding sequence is TGTGCCAGCAGTGAACAGAGCTCCTACAATGAGCAGTTCTTC. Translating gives CASSEQSSYNEQFF.

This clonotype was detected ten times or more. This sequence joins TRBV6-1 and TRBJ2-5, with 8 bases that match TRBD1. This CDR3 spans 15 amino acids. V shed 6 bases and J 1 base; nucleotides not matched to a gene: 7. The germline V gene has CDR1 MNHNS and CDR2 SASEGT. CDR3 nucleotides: TGTGCCAGCAGATTCGGACAGGGCGTCCAAGAGACCCAGTACTTC. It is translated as CASRFGQGVQETQYF.

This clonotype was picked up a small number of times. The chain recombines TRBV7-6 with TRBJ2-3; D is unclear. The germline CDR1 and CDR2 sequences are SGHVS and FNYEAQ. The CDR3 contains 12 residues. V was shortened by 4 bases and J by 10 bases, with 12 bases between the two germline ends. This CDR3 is CASSSRFQAQYF. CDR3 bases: TGTGCCAGCAGCTCCCGTTTTCAGGCGCAGTATTTT.

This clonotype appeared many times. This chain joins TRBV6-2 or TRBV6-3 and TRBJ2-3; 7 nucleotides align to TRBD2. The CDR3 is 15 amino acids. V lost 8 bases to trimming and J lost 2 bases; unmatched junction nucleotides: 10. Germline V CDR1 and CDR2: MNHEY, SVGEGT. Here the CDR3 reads CASGTSERVTDTQYF. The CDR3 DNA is TGTGCCAGCGGCACTAGCGAGAGGGTCACAGATACGCAGTATTTT.

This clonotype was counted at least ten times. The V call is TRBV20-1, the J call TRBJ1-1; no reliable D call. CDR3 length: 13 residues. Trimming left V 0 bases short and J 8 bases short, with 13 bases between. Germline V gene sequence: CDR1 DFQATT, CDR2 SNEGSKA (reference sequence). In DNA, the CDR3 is TGCAGTGCTAGAGACCGCCGAACCCCCGAAGCTTTCTTT. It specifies CSARDRRTPEAFF.

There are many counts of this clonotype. CDR3 nucleotide sequence: TGTGCCTGCCTGTACCGGGACAGCAAGTGGAGGGTCCCAAGAACCCGAGCTTTCTTT. Protein product: CACLYRDSKWRVPRTRAFF. The chain employs TRBV30 and TRBJ1-1; 7 nucleotides align to TRBD1. In germline, CDR1 is GTSNPN, CDR2 SVGIG (reference sequence). J was trimmed by 10 bases and V by 6 bases; bases with no gene match: 32. The CDR3 has 19 residues.

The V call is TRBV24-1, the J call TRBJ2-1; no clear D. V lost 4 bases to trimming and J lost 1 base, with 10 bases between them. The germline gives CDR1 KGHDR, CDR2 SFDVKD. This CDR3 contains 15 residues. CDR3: CATSDTRVSYNEQFF. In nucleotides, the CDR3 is TGTGCCACCAGTGACACGAGAGTTTCCTACAATGAGCAGTTCTTC.

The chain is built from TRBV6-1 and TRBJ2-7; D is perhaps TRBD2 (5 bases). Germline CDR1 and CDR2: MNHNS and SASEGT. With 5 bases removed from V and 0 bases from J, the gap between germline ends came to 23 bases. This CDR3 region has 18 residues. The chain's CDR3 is CASSTQFNGNRDSYEQYF. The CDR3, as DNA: TGTGCCAGCAGTACACAGTTTAACGGAAACCGGGACTCCTACGAGCAGTACTTC.

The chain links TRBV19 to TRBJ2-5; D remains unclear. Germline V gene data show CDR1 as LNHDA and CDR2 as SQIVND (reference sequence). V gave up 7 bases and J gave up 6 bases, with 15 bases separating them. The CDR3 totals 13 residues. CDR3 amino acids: CASTSHTQQTQYF. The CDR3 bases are TGTGCCAGTACCTCCCATACTCAACAGACCCAGTACTTC.

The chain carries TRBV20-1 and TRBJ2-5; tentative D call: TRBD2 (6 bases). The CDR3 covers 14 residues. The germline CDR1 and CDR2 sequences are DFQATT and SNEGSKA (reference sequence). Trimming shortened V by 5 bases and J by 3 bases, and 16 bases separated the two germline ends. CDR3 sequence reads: CSAFPPGLKETQYF. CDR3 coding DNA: TGCAGTGCTTTCCCGCCGGGACTGAAAGAGACCCAGTACTTC.

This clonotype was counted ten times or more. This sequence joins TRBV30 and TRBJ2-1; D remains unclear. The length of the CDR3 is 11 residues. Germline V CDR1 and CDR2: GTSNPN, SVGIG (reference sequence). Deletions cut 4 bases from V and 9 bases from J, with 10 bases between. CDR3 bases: TGTGCCTGGAAATCCGAGAGTGAGCAGTTCTTC. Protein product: CAWKSESEQFF.

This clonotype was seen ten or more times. The CDR3 loop is CSATKQALLMNTEAFF. DNA of the CDR3: TGCAGTGCTACGAAACAAGCCCTACTCATGAACACTGAAGCTTTCTTT. The chain uses TRBV20-1 and TRBJ1-1; D unresolved. V lost 4 bases and J 0 bases, leaving 18 bases between the germline ends. Germline-derived CDR1 and CDR2 are DFQATT and SNEGSKA (reference sequence). This CDR3 comprises 16 residues.

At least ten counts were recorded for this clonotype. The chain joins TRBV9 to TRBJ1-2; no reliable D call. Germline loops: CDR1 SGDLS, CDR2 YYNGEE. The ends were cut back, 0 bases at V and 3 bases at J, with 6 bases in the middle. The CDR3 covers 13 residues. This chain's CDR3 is CASSVEGDYGYTF. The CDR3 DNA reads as TGTGCCAGCAGCGTAGAGGGTGACTATGGCTACACCTTC.

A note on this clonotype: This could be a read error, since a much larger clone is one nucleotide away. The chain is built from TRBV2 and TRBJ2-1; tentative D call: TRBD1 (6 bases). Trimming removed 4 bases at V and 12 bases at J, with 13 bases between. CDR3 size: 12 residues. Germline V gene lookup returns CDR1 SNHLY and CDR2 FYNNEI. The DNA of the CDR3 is TGTGCCAGCAGTGTACAGGGAAATCGGCAGTTCTTC. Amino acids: CASSVQGNRQFF.

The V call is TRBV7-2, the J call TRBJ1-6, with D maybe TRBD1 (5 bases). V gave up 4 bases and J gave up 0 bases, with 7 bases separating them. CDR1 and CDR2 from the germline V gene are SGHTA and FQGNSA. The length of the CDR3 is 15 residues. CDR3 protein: CASSSGNSYNSPLHF. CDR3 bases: TGTGCCAGCAGCTCAGGGAACTCCTATAATTCACCCCTCCACTTT.

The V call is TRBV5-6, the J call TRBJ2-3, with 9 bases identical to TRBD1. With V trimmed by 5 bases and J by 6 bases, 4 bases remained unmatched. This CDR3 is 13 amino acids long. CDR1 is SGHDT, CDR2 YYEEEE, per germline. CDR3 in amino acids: CASRWDRADTQYF. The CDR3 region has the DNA TGTGCCAGCAGATGGGACAGGGCGGATACGCAGTATTTT.

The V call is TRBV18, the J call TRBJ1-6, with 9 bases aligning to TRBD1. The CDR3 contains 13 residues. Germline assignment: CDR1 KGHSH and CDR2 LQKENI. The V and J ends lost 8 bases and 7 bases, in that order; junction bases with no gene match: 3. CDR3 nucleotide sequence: TGTGCCAGCACGGACAGGGGAAATTCACCCCTCCACTTT. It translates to CASTDRGNSPLHF.

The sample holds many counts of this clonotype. DNA of the CDR3: TGCAGTGCTACGAATCCGGAAGGGGGGAACACTGAAGCTTTCTTT. As protein: CSATNPEGGNTEAFF. This chain joins TRBV20-1 and TRBJ1-1; tentative D call: TRBD1 (6 bases). CDR1 is DFQATT and CDR2 is SNEGSKA in the germline V gene (reference sequence). This CDR3 has 15 residues. Trimming pared 4 bases from V and 1 base from J, leaving 16 bases between.